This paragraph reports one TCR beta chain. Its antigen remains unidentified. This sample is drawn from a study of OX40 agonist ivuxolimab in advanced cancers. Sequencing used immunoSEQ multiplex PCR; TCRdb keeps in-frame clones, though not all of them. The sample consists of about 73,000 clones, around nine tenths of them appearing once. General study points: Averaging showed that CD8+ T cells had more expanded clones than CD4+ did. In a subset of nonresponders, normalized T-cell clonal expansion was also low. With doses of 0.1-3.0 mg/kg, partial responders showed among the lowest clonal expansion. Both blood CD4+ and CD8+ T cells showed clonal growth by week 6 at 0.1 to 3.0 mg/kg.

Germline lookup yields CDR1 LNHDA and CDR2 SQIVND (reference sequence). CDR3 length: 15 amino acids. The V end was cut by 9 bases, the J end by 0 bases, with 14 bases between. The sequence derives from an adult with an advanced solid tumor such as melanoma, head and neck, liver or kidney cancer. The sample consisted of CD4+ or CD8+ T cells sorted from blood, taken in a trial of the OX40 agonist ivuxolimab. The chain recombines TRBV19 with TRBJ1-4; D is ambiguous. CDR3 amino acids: CASTEEPTTNEKLFF. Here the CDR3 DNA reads TGTGCCAGCACCGAGGAACCTACAACTAATGAAAAACTGTTTTTT.